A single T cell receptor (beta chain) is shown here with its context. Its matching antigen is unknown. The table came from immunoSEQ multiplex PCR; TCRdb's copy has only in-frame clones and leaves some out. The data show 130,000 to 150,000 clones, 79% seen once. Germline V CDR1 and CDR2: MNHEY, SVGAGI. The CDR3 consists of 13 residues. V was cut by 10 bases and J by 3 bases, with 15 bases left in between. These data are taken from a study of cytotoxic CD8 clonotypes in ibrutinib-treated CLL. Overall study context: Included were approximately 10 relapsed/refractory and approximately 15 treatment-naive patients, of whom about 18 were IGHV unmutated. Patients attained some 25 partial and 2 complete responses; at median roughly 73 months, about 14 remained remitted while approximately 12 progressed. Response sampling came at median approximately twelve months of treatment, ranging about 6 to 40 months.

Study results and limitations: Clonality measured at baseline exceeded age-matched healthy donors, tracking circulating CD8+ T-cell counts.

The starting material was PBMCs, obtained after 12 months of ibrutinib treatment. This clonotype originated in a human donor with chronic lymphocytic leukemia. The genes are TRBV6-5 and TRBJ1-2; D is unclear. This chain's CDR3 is CATSRIIDYGYTF. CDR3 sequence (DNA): TGTGCCACCAGCAGGATAATTGACTATGGCTACACCTTC.